This passage covers 8 T cell receptor beta chains from one sample sequenced in a study of cytomegalovirus exposure and HLA in healthy donors (dated by TCRdb to the late 2010s). Libraries were made using the immunoSEQ multiplex PCR assay. A mixture of 60 forward primers for TCR Vbeta segments and 13 reverse primers for TCR Jbeta segments was used in the multiplex PCR. In TCRdb, the immuneACCESS table is reduced to in-frame sequences with V and J assigned. These tables do not hold every clone; where another copy was compared, an unresolved V gene accounts for under half, and the others remain unexplained. The sample table lists 100,000 to 150,000 clones, about 79% of them with a count of one. The ten largest account for 2.5% to 3.5% of the sample. The sample consisted of PBMCs. Receptors were obtained from a young woman in good health and CMV-seropositive.

The chain employs TRBV6-5 and TRBJ2-1; maybe TRBD2 (7 bases). This CDR3 is built from 13 residues. Deletions cut 9 bases from V and 10 bases from J, with 19 bases between. Per the germline V gene, CDR1 is MNHEY and CDR2 is SVGAGI. Written as DNA, the CDR3 is TGTGCCAGTTTAGGGGGGGCGGCTCGCGAGCAGTTCTTC. It yields the protein CASLGGAAREQFF.

CDR3 coding DNA: TGCGCCAGCAGCTTGGGTCAGGGTATATTCGACGAGCAGTACTTC. Amino acids: CASSLGQGIFDEQYF. This rearrangement joins TRBV5-1 to TRBJ2-5; weak D call: TRBD1 (5 bases). Gene TRBJ2-7 matches the end of the DNA better, so the J call may be wrong. Germline loops: CDR1 SGHRS, CDR2 YFSETQ. The CDR3 is 15 amino acids.

The chain employs TRBV9 and TRBJ2-5; a possible D gene is TRBD2 (6 bases). CDR3 length: 14 amino acids. Between the trimmed V and J ends, which lost 3 bases and 5 bases, there was a span of 14 bases. CDR1 is SGDLS and CDR2 is YYNGEE in the germline V gene. The CDR3 DNA follows: TGTGCCAGCAGCGGACTAGGGGTCGGGGAGACCCAGTACTTC. Translating it yields CASSGLGVGETQYF.

At least ten counts were recorded for this clone. The genes are TRBV6-1 and TRBJ2-3; 12 bases agree with TRBD2. The V gene end was trimmed by 7 bases and the J gene end by 1 base; junction bases not matched to a gene: 3. The CDR3 is 15 amino acids. CDR1 MNHNS and CDR2 SASEGT come from the germline V gene. The CDR3 protein is CASNRLAGGTDTQYF. In nucleotides, the CDR3 is TGTGCCAGCAACCGACTAGCGGGGGGCACAGATACGCAGTATTTT.

The chain links TRBV7-9 to TRBJ2-7; tentatively, D is TRBD2 (5 bases). The CDR3 extends over 15 amino acids. V was cut by 5 bases and J by 0 bases, with 14 bases left in between. In germline, CDR1 is SEHNR, CDR2 FQNEAQ (reference sequence). The CDR3 loop reads CASSPPDGSSYEQYF. The CDR3 nucleotides are TGTGCCAGCAGCCCTCCCGATGGGAGCTCCTACGAGCAGTACTTC.

The chain is built from TRBV5-1 and TRBJ2-3; 12 bases fit TRBD1. The ends lost 4 bases at V and 4 bases at J; junction bases unmatched: 4. Germline CDR1 SGHRS, CDR2 YFSETQ. The CDR3 is made up of 15 amino acids. CDR3 nucleotide sequence: TGCGCCAGCAGCGGGGGACAGGGGGCCGCAGATACGCAGTATTTT. This translates into CASSGGQGAADTQYF.

The chain employs TRBV5-1 and TRBJ1-4; the D gene is possibly TRBD1 (6 bases). V was clipped by 0 bases and J by 4 bases, with 10 bases between them. CDR1 is SGHRS and CDR2 is YFSETQ in the germline V gene. This CDR3 region has 15 residues. Here the CDR3 DNA reads TGCGCCAGCAGCTTGGGGTCCAGGGGTAATGAAAAACTGTTTTTT. It specifies CASSLGSRGNEKLFF.

The chain combines TRBV13 with TRBJ1-2, with 7 positions matching TRBD1. Trimming took 0 bases from V and 6 from J; bases not matched to a gene: 7. This CDR3 comprises 15 residues. Germline V CDR1 and CDR2: PRHDT, FYEKMQ (reference sequence). The CDR3 protein is CASSLGSDRYHGYTF. The CDR3 region has the DNA TGTGCCAGCAGCTTAGGGTCGGACAGGTACCATGGCTACACCTTC.